One sample yielded the 16 T cell receptor beta chains listed below, sequenced in a study of cytomegalovirus exposure and HLA in healthy donors. It was with 60 Vbeta and 13 Jbeta primers that the PCR ran. Only in-frame clones appear in the TCRdb table, and some are missing; sequencing was by immunoSEQ multiplex PCR. The repertoire includes 100,000 to 130,000 clones, approximately 81% of them detected once, and more than 2% sits in the top ten. What was sequenced was PBMCs. The receptors come from a man aged 30 to 45 in good health and CMV-seronegative.

The rearrangement joins TRBV7-2 to TRBJ2-3, with 9 bases matching TRBD2. V was pared by 5 bases and J by 4 bases, with 13 bases of the junction left unmatched. CDR1 is SGHTA and CDR2 is FQGNSA in the germline V gene. The CDR3 spans 17 residues. Here the CDR3 reads CASSPRWGGGAPDTQYF. CDR3 in DNA: TGTGCCAGCAGCCCCCGGTGGGGCGGGGGGGCCCCAGATACGCAGTATTTT.

The rearrangement joins TRBV7-9 to TRBJ1-1; D is possibly TRBD1 (6 bases). Per the germline V gene, CDR1 is SEHNR and CDR2 is FQNEAQ (reference sequence). CDR3 size: 14 residues. Trimming shortened V by 4 bases and J by 7 bases, and 16 bases separated the two germline ends. The CDR3 region is CASSSNQGHGEAFF. The CDR3 DNA reads TGTGCCAGCAGCTCGAACCAGGGGCACGGTGAAGCTTTCTTT.

In this sample, this clone turned up a few times. This chain uses TRBV7-6 with TRBJ1-1; TRBD1 matches at 10 bases. Germline lookup yields CDR1 SGHVS and CDR2 FNYEAQ. J lost 8 bases, V lost 5 bases, and 2 bases had no gene match. This CDR3 spans 12 amino acids. The DNA of the CDR3 is TGTGCCAGCAGCCTGGGACAGGGGGAAGCTTTCTTT. Its protein is CASSLGQGEAFF. Full variable domain (remainder filled in from reference TRBV7-6 and TRBJ1-1): GAGVSQSPRYKVTKRGQDVALRCDPISGHVSLYWYRQALGQGPEFLTYFNYEAQQDKSGLPNDRFSAERPEGSISTLTIQRTEQRDSAMYRCASSLGQGEAFFGQGTRLTVV.

This clone is a singleton in its sample. The genes are TRBV27 and TRBJ1-5; tentative D call: TRBD1 (5 bases). Germline V gene sequence: CDR1 MNHEY, CDR2 SMNVEV (reference sequence). V lost 4 bases to trimming and J lost 9 bases, with 13 bases between them. The CDR3 contains 13 residues. The CDR3, as DNA: TGTGCCAGCAGTTCCCGGGACTTCAGGCCCCAGCATTTT. Translation: CASSSRDFRPQHF.

V is TRBV7-2 and J is TRBJ1-3; no clear D gene. Germline V lookup: CDR1 SGHTA, CDR2 FQGNSA. V lost 3 bases to trimming and J lost 0 bases, with 9 bases between them. The CDR3 sequence is 15 residues long. The CDR3: CASSFNSHSGNTIYF. CDR3 in DNA: TGTGCCAGCAGCTTTAACAGCCACTCTGGAAACACCATATATTTT. Based on the CDR3 plus reference TRBV7-2 and TRBJ1-3, the full variable domain is GAGVSQSPSNKVTEKGKDVELRCDPISGHTALYWYRQSLGQGLEFLIYFQGNSAPDKSGLPSDRFSAERTGGSVSTLTIQRTQQEDSAVYLCASSFNSHSGNTIYFGEGSWLTVV.

The chain joins TRBV5-4 to TRBJ2-5, with D tentatively TRBD1 (6 bases). The V gene lost 4 bases and the J gene lost 1 base, with 14 bases spanning the gap. Germline loops: CDR1 SGHNT, CDR2 YYREEE (reference sequence). CDR3 length: 15 amino acids. The CDR3 sequence is CASSTMTGVQETQYF. CDR3 coding DNA: TGTGCCAGCAGCACGATGACAGGAGTCCAAGAGACCCAGTACTTC.

This clone showed up just a few times. The chain carries TRBV10-3 and TRBJ2-7; 8 nucleotides agree with TRBD2. Losses at the gene ends were 3 bases for V and 2 bases for J; bases not matched to a gene: 6. This CDR3 region has 15 residues. The germline V gene encodes CDR1 ENHRY and CDR2 SYGVKD. The CDR3 is CAISDQAGAAYEQYF. The CDR3 nucleotides are TGTGCCATCAGTGACCAAGCGGGGGCCGCCTACGAGCAGTACTTC.

This clone has just one count. The chain is built from TRBV5-4 and TRBJ2-6, with 8 bases fitting TRBD1. The CDR3 totals 19 residues. Germline V lookup: CDR1 SGHNT, CDR2 YYREEE (reference sequence). V trimming: 4 bases; J trimming: 2 bases; junction bases outside the gene matches: 14. CDR3 residues: CASSPPRGQGGTGANVLTF. CDR3 coding DNA: TGTGCCAGCAGCCCCCCCAGAGGACAGGGCGGAACTGGGGCCAACGTCCTGACTTTC.

V and J are TRBV30 and TRBJ2-5, with 7 bases that match TRBD2. CDR3 length: 15 amino acids. The trim removed 1 base at V and 4 bases at J, leaving 9 bases unmatched. CDR1 GTSNPN and CDR2 SVGIG come from the germline V gene (reference sequence). The CDR3 DNA reads as TGTGCCTGGAGTGATCCCCCGGGAGGCCCAGAGACCCAGTACTTC. It specifies CAWSDPPGGPETQYF.

This clone was seen a handful of times. V gene TRBV15 combines with J gene TRBJ2-3; TRBD2 matches 12 bases. The CDR3 is made up of 15 amino acids. Germline CDR1 LNHNV, CDR2 YYDKDF (reference sequence). Trimming took 7 bases from V and 4 from J; bases not matched to a gene: 6. The DNA for the CDR3 is TGTGCCACCATGGGAGGACTAGCGGGATCAGATACGCAGTATTTT. Translated, it gives CATMGGLAGSDTQYF.

The V call is TRBV2, the J call TRBJ1-5; D is unresolved. V was pared by 3 bases and J by 0 bases, with 9 bases between. Per the germline V gene, CDR1 is SNHLY and CDR2 is FYNNEI. The CDR3 spans 15 residues. CDR3 region: CASSDSRYSNQPQHF. The CDR3 DNA is TGTGCCAGCAGTGATTCCCGTTATAGCAATCAGCCCCAGCATTTT.

The V and J genes are TRBV30 and TRBJ1-5; 11 nucleotides match TRBD1. The germline V gene has CDR1 GTSNPN and CDR2 SVGIG (reference sequence). This CDR3 has 14 residues. The V gene end was trimmed by 3 bases and the J gene end by 6 bases; junction bases not matched to a gene: 4. CDR3 protein: CAWRGQGVIQPQHF. The CDR3 DNA follows: TGTGCCTGGAGGGGACAGGGGGTAATTCAGCCCCAGCATTTT. The whole variable domain, remainder taken from reference TRBV30 and TRBJ1-5, is SQTIHQWPATLVQPVGSPLSLECTVEGTSNPNLYWYRQAAGRGLQLLFYSVGIGQISSEVPQNLSASRPQDRQFILSSKKLLLSDSGFYLCAWRGQGVIQPQHFGDGTRLSIL.

The chain recombines TRBV10-1 with TRBJ1-1; 7 nucleotides agree with TRBD1. The CDR3 length is 18 residues. V was pared by 0 bases and J by 0 bases, with 10 bases of the junction left unmatched. The germline gives CDR1 WNHNN, CDR2 SYGVQD (reference sequence). The DNA for the CDR3 is TGCGCCAGCAGTGAGTCTTTGGGGACAGAGCATATGAACACTGAAGCTTTCTTT. Translated, it gives CASSESLGTEHMNTEAFF.

This clone was detected only once. In nucleotides, the CDR3 is TGTGCCTGGAGTAAACCAGGGGGGCAGTCCTATGGCTACACCTTC. This translates into CAWSKPGGQSYGYTF. This rearrangement joins TRBV30 to TRBJ1-2; 7 bases line up with TRBD1. Germline V gene sequence: CDR1 GTSNPN, CDR2 SVGIG (reference sequence). Germline trimming cut 2 bases from V and 4 bases from J; bases unmatched to any gene: 10. The CDR3 consists of 15 residues.

The chain employs TRBV28 and TRBJ1-1; no firm D call. The V and J ends lost 5 bases and 1 base respectively, with 14 bases between them. The CDR3 totals 15 residues. Germline V gives CDR1 MDHEN, CDR2 SYDVKM. CDR3 sequence: CASSTLKSGNTEAFF. In nucleotides, the CDR3 is TGTGCCAGCAGTACCCTAAAGTCAGGGAACACTGAAGCTTTCTTT.

This sequence joins TRBV30 and TRBJ1-3; 8 bases map to TRBD1. The CDR3 consists of 15 residues. V lost 4 bases, J lost 2 bases, and 7 bases stayed unmatched. The germline CDR1 and CDR2 sequences are GTSNPN and SVGIG (reference sequence). DNA of the CDR3: TGTGCCTGGACCTCTCAGGGGGCGCCTGGAAACACCATATATTTT. This codes for CAWTSQGAPGNTIYF.